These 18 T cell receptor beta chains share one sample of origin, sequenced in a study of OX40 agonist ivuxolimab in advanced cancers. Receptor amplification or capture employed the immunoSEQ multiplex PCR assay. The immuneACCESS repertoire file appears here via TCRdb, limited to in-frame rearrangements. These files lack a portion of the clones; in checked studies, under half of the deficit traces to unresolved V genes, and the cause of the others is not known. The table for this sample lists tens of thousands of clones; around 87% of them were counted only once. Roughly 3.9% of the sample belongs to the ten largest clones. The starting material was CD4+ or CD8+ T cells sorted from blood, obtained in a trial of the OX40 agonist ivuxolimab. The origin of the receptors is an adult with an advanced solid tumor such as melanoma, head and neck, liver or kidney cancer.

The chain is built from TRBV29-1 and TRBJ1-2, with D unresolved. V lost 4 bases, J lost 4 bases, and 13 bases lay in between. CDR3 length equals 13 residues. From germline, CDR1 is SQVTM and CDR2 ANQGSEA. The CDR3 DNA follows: TGCAGCGTTGGCTTGGGCGTATTCTATGGCTACACCTTC. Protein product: CSVGLGVFYGYTF.

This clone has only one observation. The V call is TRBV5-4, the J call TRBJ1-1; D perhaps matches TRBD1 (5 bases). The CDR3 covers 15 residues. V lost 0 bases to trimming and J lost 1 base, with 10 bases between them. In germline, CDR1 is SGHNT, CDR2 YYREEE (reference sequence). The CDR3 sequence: CASSLARGGNTEAFF. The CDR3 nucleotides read TGTGCCAGCAGCTTGGCCCGGGGCGGGAACACTGAAGCTTTCTTT.

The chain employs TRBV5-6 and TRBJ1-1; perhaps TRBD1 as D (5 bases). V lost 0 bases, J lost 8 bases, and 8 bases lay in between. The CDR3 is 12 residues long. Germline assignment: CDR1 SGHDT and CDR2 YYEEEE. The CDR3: CASSLVQGEAFF. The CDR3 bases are TGTGCCAGCAGCTTGGTCCAGGGAGAAGCTTTCTTT.

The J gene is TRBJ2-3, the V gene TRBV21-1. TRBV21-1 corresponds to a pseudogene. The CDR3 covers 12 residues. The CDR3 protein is CASSSTTDTQYF. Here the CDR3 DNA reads TGTGCCAGCAGTTCCACGACAGATACGCAGTATTTT.

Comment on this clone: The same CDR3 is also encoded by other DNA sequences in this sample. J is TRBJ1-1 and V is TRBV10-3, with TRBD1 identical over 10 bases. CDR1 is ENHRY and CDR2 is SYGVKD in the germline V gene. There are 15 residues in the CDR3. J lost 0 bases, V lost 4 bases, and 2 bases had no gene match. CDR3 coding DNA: TGTGCCATCAGTGGGACAGGGGGTATGAACACTGAAGCTTTCTTT. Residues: CAISGTGGMNTEAFF.

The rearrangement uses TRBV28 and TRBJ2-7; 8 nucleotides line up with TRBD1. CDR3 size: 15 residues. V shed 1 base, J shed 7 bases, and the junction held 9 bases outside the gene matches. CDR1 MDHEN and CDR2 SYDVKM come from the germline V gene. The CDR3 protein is CASSLFTGGLNEQYF. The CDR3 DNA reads TGTGCCAGCAGTTTATTTACAGGGGGATTAAATGAGCAGTACTTC.

CDR3 in DNA: TGTGCCAGCAGTGCCGTTAGAGGCGAGCAGTACTTC. Translating gives CASSAVRGEQYF. The genes are TRBV2 and TRBJ2-7; D unclear. CDR1 SNHLY and CDR2 FYNNEI come from the germline V gene. This CDR3 has 12 residues. The germline V and J ends were trimmed by 4 bases and 6 bases, with 10 bases remaining between them.

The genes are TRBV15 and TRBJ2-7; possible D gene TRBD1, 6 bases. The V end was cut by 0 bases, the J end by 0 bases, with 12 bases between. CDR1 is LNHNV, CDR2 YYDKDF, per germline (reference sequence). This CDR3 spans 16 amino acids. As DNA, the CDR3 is TGTGCCACCAGCAGAGACTCCACAGGGCTCTCCTACGAGCAGTACTTC. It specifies CATSRDSTGLSYEQYF.

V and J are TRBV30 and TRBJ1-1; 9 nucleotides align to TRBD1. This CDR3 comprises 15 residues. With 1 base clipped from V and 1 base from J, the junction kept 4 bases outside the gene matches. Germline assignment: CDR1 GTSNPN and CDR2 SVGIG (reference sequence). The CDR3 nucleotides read TGTGCCTGGAGTGGTACGGGACAGGGGAACACTGAAGCTTTCTTT. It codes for CAWSGTGQGNTEAFF. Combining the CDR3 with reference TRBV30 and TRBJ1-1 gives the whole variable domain SQTIHQWPATLVQPVGSPLSLECTVEGTSNPNLYWYRQAAGRGLQLLFYSVGIGQISSEVPQNLSASRPQDRQFILSSKKLLLSDSGFYLCAWSGTGQGNTEAFFGQGTRLTVV.

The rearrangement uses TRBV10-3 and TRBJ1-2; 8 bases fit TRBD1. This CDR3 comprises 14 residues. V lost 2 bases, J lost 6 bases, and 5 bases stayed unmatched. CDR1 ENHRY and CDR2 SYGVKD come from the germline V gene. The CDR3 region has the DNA TGTGCCATCAGTGAGGTAGTGACAGGGGATGGCTACACCTTC. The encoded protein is CAISEVVTGDGYTF.

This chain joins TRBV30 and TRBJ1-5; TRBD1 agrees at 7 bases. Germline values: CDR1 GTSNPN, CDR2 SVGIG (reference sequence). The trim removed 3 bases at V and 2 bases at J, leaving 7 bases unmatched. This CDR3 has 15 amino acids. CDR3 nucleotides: TGTGCCTGGAGGGCAACAGGGGAAGGCAATCAGCCCCAGCATTTT. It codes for CAWRATGEGNQPQHF. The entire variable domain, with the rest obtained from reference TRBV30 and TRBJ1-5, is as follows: SQTIHQWPATLVQPVGSPLSLECTVEGTSNPNLYWYRQAAGRGLQLLFYSVGIGQISSEVPQNLSASRPQDRQFILSSKKLLLSDSGFYLCAWRATGEGNQPQHFGDGTRLSIL.

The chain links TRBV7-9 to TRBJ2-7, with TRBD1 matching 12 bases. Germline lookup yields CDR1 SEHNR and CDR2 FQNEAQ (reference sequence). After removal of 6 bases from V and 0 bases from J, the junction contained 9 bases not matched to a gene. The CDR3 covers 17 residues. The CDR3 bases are TGTGCCAGCAGACGGGGACAGGGGGCCTCCGGCTCCTACGAGCAGTACTTC. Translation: CASRRGQGASGSYEQYF.

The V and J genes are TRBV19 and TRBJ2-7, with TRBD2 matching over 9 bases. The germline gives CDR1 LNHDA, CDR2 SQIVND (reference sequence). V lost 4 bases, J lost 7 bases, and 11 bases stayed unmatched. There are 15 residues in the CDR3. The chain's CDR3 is CASSTPGLARVEQYF. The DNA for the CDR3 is TGTGCCAGTAGTACCCCGGGACTAGCAAGGGTGGAGCAGTACTTC.

CDR3 sequence: CASIPRVTLLRGYNEQFF. The CDR3 region has the DNA TGTGCCAGCATCCCCAGGGTTACCCTGCTCCGTGGTTACAATGAGCAGTTCTTC. The J gene is TRBJ2-1, the V gene TRBV28; D is perhaps TRBD1 (5 bases). CDR1 is MDHEN and CDR2 is SYDVKM in the germline V gene. The CDR3 totals 18 residues. V gave up 7 bases and J gave up 4 bases, with 26 bases separating them.

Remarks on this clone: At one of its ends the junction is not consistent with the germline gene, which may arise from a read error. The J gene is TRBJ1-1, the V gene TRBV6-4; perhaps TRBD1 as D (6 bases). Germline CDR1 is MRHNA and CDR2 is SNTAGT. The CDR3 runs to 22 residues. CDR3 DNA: TGTGCCAGCAGTGACTTGGGTACGAAAAAAGAAAGGGGGATCGTCTTGAAGACTGAAGCTTTCTTT. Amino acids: CASSDLGTKKERGIVLKTEAFF.

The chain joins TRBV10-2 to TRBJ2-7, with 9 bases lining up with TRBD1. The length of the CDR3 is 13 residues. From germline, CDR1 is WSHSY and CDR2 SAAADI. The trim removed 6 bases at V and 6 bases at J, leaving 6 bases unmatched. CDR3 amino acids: CASRPGQGSEQYF. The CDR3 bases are TGCGCCAGCAGACCGGGACAGGGCTCCGAGCAGTACTTC.

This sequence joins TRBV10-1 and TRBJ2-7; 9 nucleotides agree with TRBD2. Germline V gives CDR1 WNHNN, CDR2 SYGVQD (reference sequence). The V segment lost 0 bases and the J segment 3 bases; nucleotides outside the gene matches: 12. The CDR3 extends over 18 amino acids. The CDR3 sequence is CASSESRLAVTTGYEQYF. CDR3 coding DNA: TGCGCCAGCAGTGAGTCGAGACTAGCGGTAACTACGGGCTACGAGCAGTACTTC.

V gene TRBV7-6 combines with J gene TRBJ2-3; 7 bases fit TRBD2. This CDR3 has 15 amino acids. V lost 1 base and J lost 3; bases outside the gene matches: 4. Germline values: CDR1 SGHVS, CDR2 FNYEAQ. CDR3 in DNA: TGTGCCAGCAGCTTAGGGACTAGTGGTACAGATACGCAGTATTTT. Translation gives CASSLGTSGTDTQYF.